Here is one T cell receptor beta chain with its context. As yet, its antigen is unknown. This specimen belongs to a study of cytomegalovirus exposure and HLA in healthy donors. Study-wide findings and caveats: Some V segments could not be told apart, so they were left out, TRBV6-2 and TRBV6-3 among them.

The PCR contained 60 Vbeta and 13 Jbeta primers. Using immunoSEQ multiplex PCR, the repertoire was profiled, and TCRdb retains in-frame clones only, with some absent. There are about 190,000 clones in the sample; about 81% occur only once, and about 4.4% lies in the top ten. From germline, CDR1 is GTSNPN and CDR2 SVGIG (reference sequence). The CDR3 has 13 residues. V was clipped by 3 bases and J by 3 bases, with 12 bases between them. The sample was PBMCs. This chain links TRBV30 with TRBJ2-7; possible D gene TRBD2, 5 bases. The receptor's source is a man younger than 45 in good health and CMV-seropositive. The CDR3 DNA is TGTGCCTGGAGACTTAAGGGAGTCTACGAGCAGTACTTC. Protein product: CAWRLKGVYEQYF.